This T cell receptor (beta chain) was observed in a study of blood T cell repertoires in COVID-19. Across the study: Acute and convalescent COVID-19 specimens originated in the United States, Italy and Spain. In each case, the material was cDNA or gDNA derived from T cells, B-cell-depleted T cells, or PBMCs.

In the study's own analysis: It was from reference gene primer amplification that nucleated cell counts were estimated. Libraries were prepared by immunoSEQ multiplex PCR; TCRdb keeps only in-frame clonotypes and omits some of them. D and trimming were read from the DNA, whereas the V and J calls and clone size are those reported in that table. The sample holds around 260,000 clones, about 85% seen once. The CDR3 covers 19 residues. V shed 5 bases and J 6 bases; nucleotides not matched to a gene: 21. Germline CDR1 is MNHEY and CDR2 is SMNVEV (reference sequence). Seattle's cohort entered during active infection and was followed longitudinally.

Sequencing used peripheral blood. The gene calls are TRBV27 and TRBJ2-5; 10 positions agree with TRBD2. The TCR comes from a human donor with COVID-19, enrolled during active disease. The donor label of this sample is uncertain. CDR3 sequence reads: CASSPPQTSGWGRPKTQYF. CDR3 DNA sequence: TGTGCCAGCAGTCCACCCCAGACTAGCGGGTGGGGCCGACCAAAGACCCAGTACTTC.